The 31 T cell receptor beta chains in this list originate from one sample, sequenced in a study of T-cell memory formation after mild COVID-19. TCRdb re-derived calls from the 5' RACE reads in MiXCR, one entry per CDR3 protein. Here the sample spans about 110,000 distinct CDR3 sequences, around an eighth being singletons. The sequenced sample was PBMCs or a T cell subset sorted from them (not recorded which). These receptors were obtained from an adult woman who had mild COVID-19 (a few samples of this study predate the infection). Cell type and time point are not known.

V is TRBV4-2 and J is TRBJ2-3; 9 bases align to TRBD2. The junction had 6 bases not matched to a gene; V was cut back by 0 bases and J by 2 bases. The CDR3 is 17 residues long. Per germline, CDR1 LGHNA and CDR2 YNFKEQ. The CDR3 is CASSQDGGGGVTDTQYF. The CDR3 bases are TGTGCCAGCAGCCAAGATGGAGGCGGGGGGGTCACAGATACGCAGTATTTT.

This clonotype has ten or more counts. The gene calls are TRBV7-6 and TRBJ2-3, with 11 bases lining up with TRBD2. Per the germline V gene, CDR1 is SGHVS and CDR2 is FNYEAQ. V dropped 2 bases and J dropped 4; count of bases not matched to a gene: 5. The CDR3 has 16 residues. The DNA for the CDR3 is TGTGCCAGCAGCTTACAACTACTAGCGGGAGCAGATACGCAGTATTTT. It yields the protein CASSLQLLAGADTQYF.

The V gene is TRBV27, the J gene TRBJ2-7; the D gene is possibly TRBD1 (6 bases). The germline V and J ends were trimmed by 4 bases and 1 base, with 17 bases remaining between them. The CDR3 length is 16 residues. The germline V gene has CDR1 MNHEY and CDR2 SMNVEV (reference sequence). The CDR3 spells CASSWAPPGQSYEQYF. The CDR3 DNA reads as TGTGCCAGCAGTTGGGCCCCTCCGGGACAATCCTACGAGCAGTACTTC.

In this sample, this clonotype turned up a few times. The chain is built from TRBV12-3 or TRBV12-4 and TRBJ1-3; possibly TRBD1 for D (5 bases). Trimming shortened V by 3 bases and J by 1 base, and 7 bases separated the two germline ends. The CDR3 contains 14 residues. The CDR3 coding sequence is TGTGCCAGCAGTTTGGGGGGATCTGGAAACACCATATATTTT. Its protein product is CASSLGGSGNTIYF.

V usage is TRBV7-6 and J usage is TRBJ1-1; possible D gene TRBD1, 5 bases. The CDR3 loop spans 14 amino acids. The V gene lost 2 bases and the J gene lost 4 bases, with 11 bases spanning the gap. Germline V lookup: CDR1 SGHVS, CDR2 FNYEAQ. CDR3 coding DNA: TGTGCCAGCAGCTTACTAGTGGGGGGCACTGAAGCTTTCTTT. Its translation is CASSLLVGGTEAFF. Complete variable domain (other parts from reference TRBV7-6 and TRBJ1-1): GAGVSQSPRYKVTKRGQDVALRCDPISGHVSLYWYRQALGQGPEFLTYFNYEAQQDKSGLPNDRFSAERPEGSISTLTIQRTEQRDSAMYRCASSLLVGGTEAFFGQGTRLTVV.

The chain combines TRBV7-7 with TRBJ2-1; D is unclear. The CDR3 totals 14 residues. Deletions cut 2 bases from V and 5 bases from J, with 10 bases between. Germline CDR1 SSHAT, CDR2 FNYEAQ (reference sequence). CDR3 residues: CASSLMGRDNEQFF. The DNA for the CDR3 is TGTGCCAGCAGCTTAATGGGTAGGGACAATGAGCAGTTCTTC.

As to this clonotype: A junction boundary mismatches the germline segment, possibly from a read error. The rearrangement links TRBV7-2 to TRBJ2-3, with 11 bases identical to TRBD2. This CDR3 contains 17 residues. Germline V lookup: CDR1 SGHTA, CDR2 FQGNSA. The CDR3 spells CASSRRLAGKSTNTQYF. DNA for the CDR3: TGTGCCAGCAGCCGCCGACTAGCGGGAAAGAGCACAAATACGCAGTATTTT.

This clonotype was seen a few times. This rearrangement joins TRBV19 to TRBJ2-3; TRBD2 is a possible D gene (5 bases). Germline V lookup: CDR1 LNHDA, CDR2 SQIVND (reference sequence). This CDR3 has 15 residues. With 3 bases removed from V and 0 bases from J, the gap between germline ends came to 10 bases. CDR3 protein: CASSIRGPSTDTQYF. The CDR3 DNA sequence: TGTGCCAGTAGTATCAGAGGGCCTAGCACAGATACGCAGTATTTT.

This clonotype was recorded many times. The V gene is TRBV7-2, the J gene TRBJ2-3; D is uncertain. Trimming removed 3 bases at V and 1 base at J, with 8 bases between. Germline CDR1 and CDR2: SGHTA and FQGNSA. CDR3 size: 14 residues. CDR3: CASSLLWGTDTQYF. The CDR3 bases are TGTGCCAGCAGCTTGCTCTGGGGCACAGATACGCAGTATTTT.

This clonotype was found many times. The rearrangement links TRBV7-8 to TRBJ2-1, with 9 bases that match TRBD2. CDR1 and CDR2 (germline): SGHVS, FQNEAQ. Trimming took 7 bases from V and 4 from J; bases not matched to a gene: 2. This CDR3 comprises 13 residues. The CDR3 sequence is CASKTSGYNEQFF. The CDR3 DNA reads TGTGCCAGCAAGACTAGCGGTTACAATGAGCAGTTCTTC.

The chain combines TRBV7-9 with TRBJ1-2, with D uncertain. The CDR3 spans 13 residues. Germline loops: CDR1 SEHNR, CDR2 FQNEAQ (reference sequence). V was trimmed by 5 bases and J by 1 base, leaving 8 bases between them. The CDR3 DNA is TGTGCCAGCAGCGACTCAAATAACTATGGCTACACCTTC. Encoded protein: CASSDSNNYGYTF.

The chain has TRBV10-3 and TRBJ1-6; 7 positions match TRBD1. This CDR3 has 15 residues. V dropped 6 bases and J dropped 8; count of bases not matched to a gene: 10. Germline assignment: CDR1 ENHRY and CDR2 SYGVKD. CDR3 region: CAIRRTGETDSPLHF. For the CDR3, the DNA is TGTGCCATCAGAAGAACAGGGGAAACTGATTCACCCCTCCACTTT.

This clonotype was observed a few times. The chain carries TRBV20-1 and TRBJ2-5, with TRBD2 matching over 9 bases. The CDR3 spans 15 residues. V lost 1 base and J lost 5; bases outside the gene matches: 8. Germline assignment: CDR1 DFQATT and CDR2 SNEGSKA (reference sequence). As DNA, the CDR3 is TGCAGTGCTAGAGGGACTAGCGAGGTCTGGGAGACCCAGTACTTC. Its translation: CSARGTSEVWETQYF.

The genes are TRBV27 and TRBJ2-7; 9 bases line up with TRBD1. This CDR3 region has 13 residues. V shed 3 bases and J 7 bases; nucleotides not matched to a gene: 4. Germline-derived CDR1 and CDR2 are MNHEY and SMNVEV (reference sequence). CDR3 DNA: TGTGCCAGCAGTTTTCAGACAGGGGGTGAGCAGTACTTC. This encodes CASSFQTGGEQYF.

The chain carries TRBV5-1 and TRBJ1-4, with a tentative D call TRBD1 (5 bases). V was cut by 1 base and J by 4 bases, with 23 bases left in between. The CDR3 is 19 amino acids. Germline-derived CDR1 and CDR2 are SGHRS and YFSETQ. This CDR3 reads CASSLWGMRAQIFNEKLFF. CDR3 nucleotides: TGCGCCAGCAGCTTGTGGGGGATGAGGGCCCAGATCTTTAATGAAAAACTGTTTTTT.

The V and J genes are TRBV27 and TRBJ1-6, with D possibly matching TRBD1 (5 bases). This CDR3 has 15 residues. Trimming removed 4 bases at V and 6 bases at J, with 13 bases between. Germline-derived CDR1 and CDR2 are MNHEY and SMNVEV (reference sequence). The CDR3 here is CASSSDWGLNSPLHF. CDR3 nucleotides: TGTGCCAGCAGTTCAGACTGGGGACTTAATTCACCCCTCCACTTT.

This clonotype was counted a few times. The DNA of the CDR3 is TGTGCCAGTAGTATCTGGAGCGGTGGCTACGAGCAGTACTTC. It translates to CASSIWSGGYEQYF. This sequence joins TRBV19 and TRBJ2-7, with D maybe TRBD2 (5 bases). The CDR3 is made up of 14 amino acids. Per the germline V gene, CDR1 is LNHDA and CDR2 is SQIVND (reference sequence). Trimming took 3 bases from V and 3 from J, leaving 12 bases between them.

At least ten counts were recorded for this clonotype. The V call is TRBV12-3 or TRBV12-4, the J call TRBJ2-2, with 9 bases matching TRBD2. V trimming: 4 bases; J trimming: 5 bases; junction bases outside the gene matches: 14. This CDR3 is built from 18 residues. As DNA, the CDR3 is TGTGCCAGCAGTTCTCCCATCGGCGGGGGGGATCAGACCGGGGAGCTGTTTTTT. It specifies CASSSPIGGGDQTGELFF.

The V call is TRBV6-5, the J call TRBJ2-1; TRBD2 aligns across 9 bases. This CDR3 has 16 amino acids. The V gene end was trimmed by 0 bases and the J gene end by 8 bases; junction bases not matched to a gene: 8. Germline V gene data show CDR1 as MNHEY and CDR2 as SVGAGI. The CDR3 spells CASSYSGLARIDEQFF. Written as DNA, the CDR3 is TGTGCCAGCAGTTACTCCGGACTAGCGAGGATAGATGAGCAGTTCTTC.

This clonotype came up many times. V usage is TRBV7-6 and J usage is TRBJ2-5; 7 nucleotides align to TRBD1. The V gene's germline CDR1 is SGHVS and CDR2 FNYEAQ. With 4 bases clipped from V and 1 base from J, the junction kept 6 bases outside the gene matches. This CDR3 contains 15 residues. This CDR3 is CASSSYRDSQETQYF. In DNA, the CDR3 is TGTGCCAGCAGCTCGTACCGGGACAGCCAAGAGACCCAGTACTTC.

This chain joins TRBV5-1 and TRBJ2-1; D is tentatively TRBD1 or TRBD2 (5 bases each). Germline-derived CDR1 and CDR2 are SGHRS and YFSETQ. V shed 0 bases and J shed 10 bases, with 14 bases lying between them. The CDR3 has 14 amino acids. The CDR3 DNA follows: TGCGCCAGCAGCTTGGCGGGGCTAGCATACGAGCAGTTCTTC. Protein product: CASSLAGLAYEQFF.

There are a few counts of this clonotype. This chain uses TRBV29-1 with TRBJ2-3; 12 bases are a match to TRBD2. Losses at the gene ends were 6 bases for V and 3 bases for J; bases not matched to a gene: 7. This CDR3 spans 15 amino acids. CDR1 SQVTM and CDR2 ANQGSEA come from the germline V gene. CDR3 bases: TGCAGCGTAGTAAGACTAGCGGGAGTTACAGATACGCAGTATTTT. As protein: CSVVRLAGVTDTQYF.

This clonotype has a handful of counts. The chain has TRBV5-1 and TRBJ2-7; 7 nucleotides agree with TRBD1. This CDR3 spans 14 amino acids. J gave up 6 bases and V 4 bases, and 10 bases lay outside the gene matches. Germline CDR1 SGHRS, CDR2 YFSETQ. CDR3 loop: CASSPPGDSGEQYF. Here the CDR3 DNA reads TGCGCCAGCAGCCCTCCCGGGGACAGCGGCGAGCAGTACTTC.

V gene TRBV7-6 combines with J gene TRBJ2-7; 7 positions agree with TRBD1. The germline V gene has CDR1 SGHVS and CDR2 FNYEAQ. CDR3 length: 16 residues. The ends lost 6 bases at V and 6 bases at J; junction bases unmatched: 17. The CDR3 nucleotides are TGTGCCAGCAGTTTTACTGCCGGACAGGCTGACTTCGAGCAGTACTTC. As protein: CASSFTAGQADFEQYF.

The gene calls are TRBV5-6 and TRBJ2-1; TRBD1 agrees at 9 bases. The CDR3 covers 15 residues. J gave up 6 bases and V 1 base, and 5 bases lay outside the gene matches. The germline V gene has CDR1 SGHDT and CDR2 YYEEEE. The CDR3: CASSLYGTGSNEQFF. The CDR3 coding sequence is TGTGCCAGCAGCTTGTACGGGACAGGGAGCAATGAGCAGTTCTTC.

Only a few counts were recorded for this clonotype. The chain is built from TRBV6-7 and TRBJ1-3; D remains ambiguous. TRBV6-7 is an ORF, and what it does is uncertain. The CDR3 spans 14 residues. V was pared by 1 base and J by 2 bases, with 6 bases between. The DNA of the CDR3 is TGTGCCAGCAGTTACTGGGTCGCTGGAAACACCATATATTTT. Amino acids: CASSYWVAGNTIYF.

This clonotype was counted a few times. This chain joins TRBV6-5 and TRBJ1-4, with no clear D. The germline CDR1 and CDR2 sequences are MNHEY and SVGAGI. CDR3 length equals 13 residues. Trimming left V 0 bases short and J 12 bases short, with 11 bases between. CDR3 coding DNA: TGTGCCAGCAGTTACTCCCAGGACTCGGAACTGTTTTTT. Translated: CASSYSQDSELFF.

This clonotype was detected a few times. The genes are TRBV7-3 and TRBJ2-2; TRBD1 agrees at 12 bases. Losses at the gene ends were 5 bases for V and 2 bases for J; bases not matched to a gene: 6. Germline V lookup: CDR1 SGHTA, CDR2 FQGTGA. CDR3 length: 17 residues. CDR3 sequence (DNA): TGTGCCAGCAGCCTAGGGACAGGGGGCTTTAACACCGGGGAGCTGTTTTTT. Its protein is CASSLGTGGFNTGELFF.

This sequence joins TRBV4-1 and TRBJ2-3; either TRBD1 or TRBD2 may supply D (5 bases each). V shed 4 bases and J shed 7 bases, with 15 bases lying between them. Germline-derived CDR1 and CDR2 are MGHRA and YSYEKL. The CDR3 totals 14 residues. The CDR3 region is CASSLGPQDNTQYF. The CDR3 bases are TGCGCCAGCAGCCTGGGACCGCAAGATAATACGCAGTATTTT.

The chain is built from TRBV4-1 and TRBJ2-3; TRBD2 matches at 12 bases. Looked up from germline, CDR1 is MGHRA and CDR2 is YSYEKL. The V gene end was trimmed by 4 bases and the J gene end by 3 bases; junction bases not matched to a gene: 11. CDR3 size: 18 residues. In DNA, the CDR3 is TGCGCCAGCAGCCGGCTTCTAGCGGGAGGGCCGTCAACAGATACGCAGTATTTT. It translates to CASSRLLAGGPSTDTQYF.

The chain couples TRBV4-3 to TRBJ2-7; the match to TRBD1 covers 7 bases. Germline V gene sequence: CDR1 LGHNA, CDR2 YSLEER. The CDR3 covers 15 residues. With V trimmed by 4 bases and J by 5 bases, 11 bases remained unmatched. The CDR3, as DNA: TGCGCCAGCAGCCCTACAGGGGCGATTACCGACGAGCAGTACTTC. As protein: CASSPTGAITDEQYF.